This entry features one T cell receptor (beta chain) sequence. Germline CDR1 and CDR2: DFQATT and SNEGSKA (reference sequence). The CDR3 runs to 11 residues. The entry originates in a study of monozygotic twins with inflammatory bowel disease. Nested PCRs (roughly 15 and 9 cycles, two total) were applied to TCRalpha and TCRbeta cDNA. TCRdb re-called the 5' RACE reads; one entry per CDR3 protein, DNA not given. This sample contains 400,000 to 500,000 distinct CDR3 sequences. The V gene is TRBV20-1, the J gene TRBJ1-1. The TCR sequence derives from a human donor with ulcerative colitis or Crohn's disease, or a healthy co-twin of an affected twin (not recorded which). The sequenced sample consisted of blood. The CDR3 spells CSARERTEAFF.